The clone carrying this T cell receptor beta chain was recorded a few times. The data stem from a study of T-cell memory formation after mild COVID-19. Each CDR3 protein is one row after TCRdb ran MiXCR on the 5' RACE reads. The sample gives about 260,000 distinct CDR3 sequences, roughly 16% of which show up once; over 20% is in the top ten. This TCR was recovered from a young man who had mild COVID-19 (a few samples of this study predate the infection). Cell type and time point are not known. The sample was PBMCs or a T cell subset sorted from them (not recorded which).

The CDR3 is CASSESMYREAFF. The CDR3 DNA is TGCGCCAGCAGTGAGTCGATGTACAGGGAGGCTTTCTTT. V gene TRBV10-2 combines with J gene TRBJ1-1, with TRBD1 as a possible D gene (6 bases). The CDR3 consists of 13 residues. Trimming took off 0 bases at V and 11 bases at J, with 13 bases between the two ends. Germline V gene lookup returns CDR1 WSHSY and CDR2 SAAADI.